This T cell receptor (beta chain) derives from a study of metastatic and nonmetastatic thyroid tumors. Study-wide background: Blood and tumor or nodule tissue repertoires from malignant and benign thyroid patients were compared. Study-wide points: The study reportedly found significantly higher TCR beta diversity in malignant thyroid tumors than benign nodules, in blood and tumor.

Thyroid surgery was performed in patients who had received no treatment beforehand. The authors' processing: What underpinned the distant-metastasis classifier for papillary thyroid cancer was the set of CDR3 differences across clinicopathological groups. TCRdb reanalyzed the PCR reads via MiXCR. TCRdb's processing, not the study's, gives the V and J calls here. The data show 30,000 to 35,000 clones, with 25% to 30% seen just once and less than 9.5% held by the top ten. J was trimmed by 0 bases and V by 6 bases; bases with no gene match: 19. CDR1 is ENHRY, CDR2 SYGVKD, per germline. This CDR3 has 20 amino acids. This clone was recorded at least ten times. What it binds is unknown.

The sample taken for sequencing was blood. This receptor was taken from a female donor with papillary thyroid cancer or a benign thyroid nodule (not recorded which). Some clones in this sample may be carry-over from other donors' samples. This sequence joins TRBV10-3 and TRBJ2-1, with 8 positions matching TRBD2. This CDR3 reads CAISPWGRELAGSSYNEQFF. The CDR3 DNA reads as TGTGCCATCAGCCCGTGGGGCCGGGAGTTAGCGGGAAGCTCCTACAATGAGCAGTTCTTC.